A single sample gave rise to the 32 T cell receptor beta chains below, sequenced in a study of blood T cell repertoires in COVID-19. Here immunoSEQ multiplex PCR was the method, and the copy in TCRdb shows in-frame clones only, minus some. The table lists roughly 80,000 clones, roughly nine tenths of them singletons. Sequenced sample: peripheral blood. The receptors shown here come from a woman older than 75 with active or convalescent COVID-19.

This chain joins TRBV14 and TRBJ2-7, with D possibly matching TRBD1 (5 bases). This CDR3 region has 13 residues. Trimming removed 3 bases from V and 5 bases from J, with 11 bases in between. The germline CDR1 and CDR2 sequences are SGHDN and FVKESK. The CDR3 loop reads CASSHQQGNEQYF. In nucleotides, the CDR3 is TGTGCCAGCAGCCATCAGCAGGGAAACGAGCAGTACTTC.

The J gene is TRBJ2-3, the V gene TRBV7-9, with 12 bases fitting TRBD2. The CDR3 length is 17 residues. The germline gives CDR1 SEHNR, CDR2 FQNEAQ (reference sequence). V gave up 4 bases and J gave up 5 bases; unmatched junction bases: 10. The CDR3 is CASSSRTSGERGDTQYF. Written as DNA, the CDR3 is TGTGCCAGCAGCTCCAGGACTAGCGGGGAGAGGGGAGATACGCAGTATTTT.

The CDR3 bases are TGTGCCAGCTCCGCCGGGACAGGACCCTACGAGCAGTACTTC. Translated: CASSAGTGPYEQYF. The V call is TRBV18, the J call TRBJ2-7; 8 nucleotides line up with TRBD1. CDR3 length: 14 residues. From germline, CDR1 is KGHSH and CDR2 LQKENI. V shed 6 bases, J shed 2 bases, and the junction held 6 bases outside the gene matches.

The chain combines TRBV5-1 with TRBJ2-3; tentative D call: TRBD1 (6 bases). V was shortened by 1 base and J by 3 bases, with 9 bases between the two germline ends. The CDR3 covers 14 residues. Germline CDR1 is SGHRS and CDR2 is YFSETQ. In DNA form, the CDR3 reads TGCGCCAGCAGCTTGAGGACAGATACAGATACGCAGTATTTT. Protein sequence: CASSLRTDTDTQYF.

The chain couples TRBV18 to TRBJ1-6; no firm D call. Germline V gene sequence: CDR1 KGHSH, CDR2 LQKENI. Trimming left V 6 bases short and J 9 bases short, with 15 bases between. The CDR3 spans 14 residues. CDR3 bases: TGTGCCAGCTCGCAACCGGGTCCCCCTTCACCCCTCCACTTT. Amino acids: CASSQPGPPSPLHF.

This clone has only a few counts. The chain joins TRBV15 to TRBJ2-2; D ambiguous. Deletions cut 0 bases from V and 9 bases from J, with 5 bases between. The CDR3 sequence is 12 residues long. The germline CDR1 and CDR2 sequences are LNHNV and YYDKDF (reference sequence). The CDR3, as DNA: TGTGCCACCAGCAGAGATGGCAGGGAGCTGTTTTTT. Encoded protein: CATSRDGRELFF.

The rearrangement joins TRBV7-9 to TRBJ2-1; D gene uncertain. Germline CDR1 SEHNR, CDR2 FQNEAQ (reference sequence). The V end was cut by 4 bases, the J end by 10 bases, with 14 bases between. The CDR3 runs to 13 residues. CDR3 in amino acids: CASSSHSTGEQFF. CDR3 bases: TGTGCCAGCAGCTCTCACTCCACCGGGGAGCAGTTCTTC.

The chain combines TRBV28 with TRBJ1-1; TRBD1 is a possible D gene (6 bases). The V end was cut by 6 bases, the J end by 5 bases, with 19 bases between. The CDR3 runs 15 residues. Germline CDR1 and CDR2: MDHEN and SYDVKM. The CDR3 region has the DNA TGTGCCAGCAGCCATTACATGGGGGGGCCGACTGAAGCTTTCTTT. This encodes CASSHYMGGPTEAFF.

The rearrangement joins TRBV5-1 to TRBJ1-5; 7 bases agree with TRBD1. In germline, CDR1 is SGHRS, CDR2 YFSETQ. The CDR3 runs to 14 residues. The trim removed 4 bases at V and 8 bases at J, leaving 9 bases unmatched. The DNA of the CDR3 is TGCGCCAGCAGCCTCGGAGGGGGCCGGGAGCCCCAGCATTTT. As protein: CASSLGGGREPQHF.

The genes are TRBV9 and TRBJ1-6; D not resolved. CDR3 length: 14 residues. Germline assignment: CDR1 SGDLS and CDR2 YYNGEE. The ends were cut back, 1 base at V and 8 bases at J, with 10 bases in the middle. CDR3 residues: CASSVQAGHSPLHF. The CDR3 nucleotides read TGTGCCAGCAGCGTACAGGCTGGGCATTCACCCCTCCACTTT.

A single count supports this clone. The chain couples TRBV5-4 to TRBJ2-7; 15 bases fit TRBD2. The length of the CDR3 is 17 residues. Germline lookup yields CDR1 SGHNT and CDR2 YYREEE (reference sequence). V lost 4 bases to trimming and J lost 7 bases; unmatched junction nucleotides: 12. CDR3 nucleotide sequence: TGTGCCAGCAGCCGCGGACTAGCGGGGGGGCTAAAGGAAGAGCAGTACTTC. Residues: CASSRGLAGGLKEEQYF.

The CDR3 sequence: CASSPSESGGNIQYF. The CDR3 nucleotides read TGTGCCAGCTCACCCTCGGAGTCAGGGGGGAACATTCAGTACTTC. The genes are TRBV18 and TRBJ2-4, with D possibly TRBD1 on 7 matching bases. The CDR3 covers 15 residues. Germline CDR1 is KGHSH and CDR2 is LQKENI. V lost 3 bases, J lost 7 bases, and 16 bases lay in between.

This chain joins TRBV6-5 and TRBJ1-1, with 9 bases fitting TRBD1. J was trimmed by 5 bases and V by 10 bases; bases with no gene match: 8. Germline V gene sequence: CDR1 MNHEY, CDR2 SVGAGI. The CDR3 sequence is 13 residues long. For the CDR3, the DNA is TGTGCCACCAGGACAGGGGCAGTGACTGAAGCTTTCTTT. Protein sequence: CATRTGAVTEAFF.

The chain has TRBV19 and TRBJ2-7; TRBD1 might be the D (6 bases). CDR3 size: 14 residues. The V end lost 7 bases, the J end lost 2 bases, and 15 bases lay between the germline ends. The germline V gene has CDR1 LNHDA and CDR2 SQIVND (reference sequence). The CDR3 DNA is TGTGCCAGTAAGACAGGTGGGGGACCCTACGAGCAGTACTTC. Its translation is CASKTGGGPYEQYF. Together with reference TRBV19 and TRBJ2-7, the CDR3 gives the full variable domain: DGGITQSPKYLFRKEGQNVTLSCEQNLNHDAMYWYRQDPGQGLRLIYYSQIVNDFQKGDIAEGYSVSREKKESFPLTVTSAQKNPTAFYLCASKTGGGPYEQYFGPGTRLTVT.

The chain links TRBV6-6 to TRBJ1-2; 7 bases are shared with TRBD1. With 4 bases clipped from V and 6 bases from J, the junction kept 5 bases outside the gene matches. The CDR3 covers 13 residues. Germline CDR1 and CDR2: MNHNY and SVGAGI (reference sequence). The DNA for the CDR3 is TGTGCCAGCAGTTCTATACAGGGGAATGGCTACACCTTC. It translates to CASSSIQGNGYTF.

Only one count was recorded for this clone. The V call is TRBV20-1, the J call TRBJ1-2; TRBD1 is a possible D gene (6 bases). V was shortened by 0 bases and J by 13 bases, with 12 bases between the two germline ends. This CDR3 has 11 residues. CDR1 and CDR2 from the germline V gene are DFQATT and SNEGSKA (reference sequence). The CDR3 region is CSARDIRTVTF. In DNA, the CDR3 is TGCAGTGCTAGAGATATAAGGACAGTCACCTTC.

The J gene is TRBJ1-1, the V gene TRBV4-3; D gene unclear. In germline, CDR1 is LGHNA, CDR2 YSLEER. The germline V and J ends were trimmed by 0 bases and 0 bases, with 5 bases remaining between them. CDR3 length: 14 amino acids. The CDR3 is CASSQDRLNTEAFF. CDR3 nucleotides: TGCGCCAGCAGCCAAGACCGGTTGAACACTGAAGCTTTCTTT.

The CDR3 region is CASRPSAGWNSPLHF. The CDR3 DNA reads TGTGCCAGCAGACCGTCGGCAGGGTGGAATTCACCCCTCCACTTT. The chain uses TRBV6-7 and TRBJ1-6, with a weak D call TRBD1 (5 bases). TRBV6-7 is annotated as an ORF whose role is uncertain. This CDR3 has 15 residues. V was clipped by 6 bases and J by 7 bases, with 16 bases between them.

The chain has TRBV11-2 and TRBJ1-2, with D possibly TRBD1 on 5 matching bases. V lost 5 bases and J lost 7, with 14 bases in between. The CDR3 covers 13 residues. The germline V gene encodes CDR1 SGHAT and CDR2 FQNNGV. The CDR3 region has the DNA TGTGCCAGCAGCCCCCCCTTAAGGGGTGGCTACACCTTC. This encodes CASSPPLRGGYTF. The whole variable domain, filled in from reference TRBV11-2 and TRBJ1-2, reads EAGVAQSPRYKIIEKRQSVAFWCNPISGHATLYWYQQILGQGPKLLIQFQNNGVVDDSQLPKDRFSAERLKGVDSTLKIQPAKLEDSAVYLCASSPPLRGGYTFGSGTRLTVV.

The CDR3 spells CASSGRWGTYNEQFF. The CDR3, as DNA: TGTGCCAGCAGTGGCAGGTGGGGCACCTACAATGAGCAGTTCTTC. This chain links TRBV6-2 or TRBV6-3 with TRBJ2-1, with D possibly TRBD1 on 5 matching bases. The germline CDR1 and CDR2 sequences are MNHEY and SVGEGT. Trimming removed 5 bases from V and 2 bases from J, with 13 bases in between. The CDR3 contains 15 residues.

This clone has a single count. In nucleotides, the CDR3 is TGTGCCAGCTCCAGGGGTTTAATCACCTACGAGCAGTACTTC. Its protein is CASSRGLITYEQYF. The chain carries TRBV7-2 and TRBJ2-7; D might be TRBD1 (6 bases). The CDR3 is 14 residues long. Trimming left V 8 bases short and J 2 bases short, with 16 bases between. The germline V gene encodes CDR1 SGHTA and CDR2 FQGNSA.

The chain recombines TRBV9 with TRBJ1-1, with TRBD1 as a possible D gene (5 bases). Trimming cost V 4 bases and J 6 bases, with 22 bases left between them. CDR3 size: 16 residues. CDR1 and CDR2 from the germline V gene are SGDLS and YYNGEE. Written as DNA, the CDR3 is TGTGCCAGCAGCCCAGCCCCACGCGGGGCGAGGGCTGAAGCTTTCTTT. Its protein is CASSPAPRGARAEAFF.

This clone came up once. The V call is TRBV6-2 or TRBV6-3, the J call TRBJ1-2; D might be TRBD1 (5 bases). Trimming stripped 1 base from V and 4 bases from J, with 10 bases between. The CDR3 loop spans 14 amino acids. The germline CDR1 and CDR2 sequences are MNHEY and SVGEGT. CDR3 bases: TGTGCCAGCAGTTACTTCGGGACTCGCTATGGCTACACCTTC. This sequence encodes CASSYFGTRYGYTF.

V gene TRBV28 combines with J gene TRBJ1-2; tentative D call: TRBD1 (6 bases). Germline CDR1 MDHEN, CDR2 SYDVKM. The length of the CDR3 is 15 residues. V was clipped by 2 bases and J by 4 bases, with 14 bases between them. In nucleotides, the CDR3 is TGTGCCAGCAGTTTAAGTGGGGGGGCAGTCTATGGCTACACCTTC. As protein: CASSLSGGAVYGYTF.

The gene calls are TRBV11-2 and TRBJ1-1, with TRBD1 matching 8 bases. CDR1 is SGHAT and CDR2 is FQNNGV in the germline V gene. The V gene end was trimmed by 3 bases and the J gene end by 0 bases; junction bases not matched to a gene: 0. This CDR3 has 14 residues. The CDR3 sequence is CASSLTGVNTEAFF. The DNA of the CDR3 is TGTGCCAGCAGCTTGACAGGGGTGAACACTGAAGCTTTCTTT.

The chain couples TRBV7-8 to TRBJ2-5; 15 bases are shared with TRBD2. Germline V gene data show CDR1 as SGHVS and CDR2 as FQNEAQ. The length of the CDR3 is 15 residues. Trimming cost V 1 base and J 7 bases; bases outside gene matches: 1. The CDR3 is CASSLGTSGGVTQYF. The DNA of the CDR3 is TGTGCCAGCAGCTTAGGGACTAGCGGGGGGGTGACCCAGTACTTC.

The chain carries TRBV7-8 and TRBJ1-1; 7 bases are shared with TRBD1. CDR1 SGHVS and CDR2 FQNEAQ come from the germline V gene. This CDR3 spans 16 amino acids. V dropped 1 base and J dropped 7; count of bases not matched to a gene: 12. CDR3 sequence (DNA): TGTGCCAGCAGCTTAGAAATGGTAGAGGGGGCGAATGAAGCTTTCTTT. Translated: CASSLEMVEGANEAFF.

The CDR3 region is CAIHGGAWETQYF. CDR3 sequence (DNA): TGTGCCATTCACGGGGGGGCATGGGAGACCCAGTACTTC. The chain employs TRBV6-5 and TRBJ2-5, with TRBD2 identical over 8 bases. The CDR3 contains 13 residues. Germline CDR1 and CDR2: MNHEY and SVGAGI. V shed 10 bases, J shed 5 bases, and the junction held 9 bases outside the gene matches.

The CDR3 DNA is TGTGCCACCAGTGATTTTGGCGGGGGGCGCTACAATGAGCAGTTCTTC. It is translated as CATSDFGGGRYNEQFF. The chain is built from TRBV24-1 and TRBJ2-1; TRBD2 agrees at 8 bases. Germline CDR1 and CDR2: KGHDR and SFDVKD. This CDR3 is 16 amino acids long. V shed 1 base and J 3 bases; nucleotides not matched to a gene: 4.

The chain has TRBV18 and TRBJ1-1, with 9 bases identical to TRBD1. Germline trimming cut 1 base from V and 3 bases from J; bases unmatched to any gene: 9. The CDR3 is 17 amino acids. Germline CDR1 is KGHSH and CDR2 is LQKENI. This CDR3 is CASSPQGTGTVYTEAFF. The DNA for the CDR3 is TGTGCCAGCTCACCACAGGGGACAGGGACGGTCTACACTGAAGCTTTCTTT. The entire variable domain, with the rest obtained from reference TRBV18 and TRBJ1-1, is as follows: NAGVMQNPRHLVRRRGQEARLRCSPMKGHSHVYWYRQLPEEGLKFMVYLQKENIIDESGMPKERFSAEFPKEGPSILRIQQVVRGDSAAYFCASSPQGTGTVYTEAFFGQGTRLTVV.

CDR3 DNA: TGTGCCAGTAGTATAGTAGGGACTAATCAGCCCCAGCATTTT. This sequence encodes CASSIVGTNQPQHF. This rearrangement joins TRBV19 to TRBJ1-5, with D perhaps matching TRBD1 (5 bases). CDR1 is LNHDA and CDR2 is SQIVND in the germline V gene (reference sequence). Trimming took off 1 base at V and 4 bases at J, with 8 bases between the two ends. The CDR3 sequence is 14 residues long.

V and J are TRBV11-2 and TRBJ1-2; weak D call: TRBD1 (6 bases). CDR1 is SGHAT and CDR2 is FQNNGV in the germline V gene. There are 15 residues in the CDR3. Trimming left V 4 bases short and J 2 bases short, with 14 bases between. Written as DNA, the CDR3 is TGTGCCAGCAGCTCATACAGGGTAGTAAACTATGGCTACACCTTC. The encoded protein is CASSSYRVVNYGYTF.